This T cell receptor beta chain was retrieved from a study of spatial heterogeneity in lung cancer. Across the study: Sequence detection consistently recorded a greater number of beta-chain than alpha-chain sequences. The average appearance count of each unique TCR and UMI combination in raw reads was more than ten.

General study points: Blood contained ubiquitous expanded tumor TCRs more at resection than at follow-up.

The presence of a unique molecular identifier marked each TCR cDNA molecule. TCRdb re-derived calls from the 5' RACE reads in MiXCR, one entry per CDR3 protein. The table includes a few thousand distinct CDR3 sequences, under 30% detected once. The length of the CDR3 is 15 residues. V lost 4 bases to trimming and J lost 1 base, with 14 bases between them. Germline CDR1 is LGHNA and CDR2 is YSLEER. Specified time point: sample taken at primary tumor resection. Unsorted tumor, nontumor lung tissue or cryopreserved PBMC supplied the whole RNA. This clonotype was found a few times. Its antigen is currently unknown.

Here the sequenced sample was PBMCs, taken at surgery. The TCR sequence derives from a male donor with early-stage non-small cell lung cancer. The chain has TRBV4-3 and TRBJ2-7, with a tentative D call TRBD1 (5 bases). CDR3 in amino acids: CASSLDSRTSYEQYF. The CDR3 DNA reads as TGCGCCAGCAGCCTTGACAGCCGTACGTCCTACGAGCAGTACTTC.